One and the same sample provided the 21 T cell receptor beta chains below, sequenced in a study of blood T cells in healthy people across ages. Alongside a J-beta primer mix, a sample-barcoded 5' primer served in a second PCR lasting about 7 to 12 cycles. TCRdb analysed the 5' RACE reads with MiXCR anew, one entry per CDR3 protein. The sample includes over a million distinct CDR3 sequences, 59% of them seen just once. The sample comprised blood. These receptors came from a man aged 18 to 29 in good health.

The CDR3 bases are TGCGCCAGCAGTCCGTTAGCGGAGACGTACAATGAGCAGTTCTTC. This encodes CASSPLAETYNEQFF. This chain links TRBV4-1 with TRBJ2-1; TRBD2 might be the D (6 bases). CDR1 and CDR2 (germline): MGHRA, YSYEKL. The CDR3 consists of 15 residues. V lost 6 bases and J lost 4, with 16 bases in between.

The J gene is TRBJ2-5, the V gene TRBV7-9; 12 nucleotides agree with TRBD1. The better agreement between TRBJ2-7 and the DNA end casts doubt on the J call. Germline values: CDR1 SEHNR, CDR2 FQNEAQ (reference sequence). The CDR3 spans 16 residues. CDR3 loop: CASSLALGQGAREQYF. DNA of the CDR3: TGTGCCAGCAGCTTAGCGCTGGGACAGGGGGCGCGCGAGCAGTACTTC.

This sequence joins TRBV25-1 and TRBJ2-4; 7 positions match TRBD1. The J call may be in error: the DNA end matches TRBJ2-5 better. Germline V gene sequence: CDR1 MGHDK, CDR2 SYGVNS. The CDR3 sequence is 15 residues long. As DNA, the CDR3 is TGTGCCAGCAGCGAGATGAGGGGGCGCGGAGAGACCCAGTACTTC. Translation gives CASSEMRGRGETQYF.

A single count supports this clonotype. This CDR3 reads CASTWGGTYGYTF. The CDR3 DNA reads TGTGCCAGCACTTGGGGGGGCACCTATGGCTACACCTTC. This sequence joins TRBV12-3 or TRBV12-4 and TRBJ1-2; possibly TRBD1 for D (6 bases). Trimming took off 7 bases at V and 4 bases at J, with 13 bases between the two ends. This CDR3 spans 13 amino acids.

The chain combines TRBV28 with TRBJ2-3; TRBD2 matches 12 bases. The CDR3 has 17 residues. The germline V gene encodes CDR1 MDHEN and CDR2 SYDVKM. V dropped 2 bases and J dropped 3; count of bases not matched to a gene: 6. The CDR3 DNA reads TGTGCCAGCAGTTTACTAGCGGGAGGGCCTGGTACAGATACGCAGTATTTT. This gives the protein CASSLLAGGPGTDTQYF.

The chain has TRBV7-2 and TRBJ2-5; 8 positions agree with TRBD1. The CDR3 consists of 15 residues. CDR1 SGHTA and CDR2 FQGNSA come from the germline V gene. V shed 5 bases, J shed 4 bases, and the junction held 9 bases outside the gene matches. The CDR3 spells CASSPKTGGGETQYF. DNA of the CDR3: TGTGCCAGCAGCCCAAAAACAGGGGGAGGAGAGACCCAGTACTTC.

This clonotype occurred a few times. The chain couples TRBV29-1 to TRBJ1-1; D might be TRBD1 (6 bases). Germline CDR1 is SQVTM and CDR2 is ANQGSEA. The CDR3 spans 14 residues. The V end lost 6 bases, the J end lost 0 bases, and 14 bases lay between the germline ends. The CDR3 nucleotides read TGCAGCGTGGGGCCCCGGGGGCTGAACACTGAAGCTTTCTTT. Its translation: CSVGPRGLNTEAFF.

The sample holds a few counts of this clonotype. CDR3 coding DNA: TGTGCCAGCAGTTACCGCCCAGGGGACCCGAATGAGCAGTTCTTC. Protein sequence: CASSYRPGDPNEQFF. The chain combines TRBV6-5 with TRBJ2-1, with D maybe TRBD1 (6 bases). Trimming shortened V by 2 bases and J by 7 bases, and 15 bases separated the two germline ends. Germline values: CDR1 MNHEY, CDR2 SVGAGI. This CDR3 comprises 15 residues.

In this sample, this clonotype turned up a few times. The chain is built from TRBV27 and TRBJ1-2, with D perhaps TRBD1 (6 bases). V was clipped by 3 bases and J by 5 bases, with 13 bases between them. The germline gives CDR1 MNHEY, CDR2 SMNVEV (reference sequence). This CDR3 comprises 14 residues. As DNA, the CDR3 is TGTGCCAGCAGTTTGCAGGGGTCCCTATATGGCTACACCTTC. Translating it yields CASSLQGSLYGYTF.

The chain couples TRBV2 to TRBJ2-5, with 7 bases lining up with TRBD2. Germline V lookup: CDR1 SNHLY, CDR2 FYNNEI. The CDR3 has 15 amino acids. V lost 6 bases, J lost 3 bases, and 10 bases stayed unmatched. CDR3 loop: CASRGGYEPKETQYF. The DNA for the CDR3 is TGTGCCAGCAGGGGGGGGTATGAGCCAAAAGAGACCCAGTACTTC.

This clonotype was seen a single time. CDR3: CASSCLAGYTGELFF. The CDR3 DNA reads as TGTGCCAGCAGCTGCCTAGCGGGGTATACCGGGGAGCTGTTTTTT. The chain joins TRBV7-8 to TRBJ2-2; TRBD2 agrees at 9 bases. J gave up 5 bases and V 4 bases, and 5 bases lay outside the gene matches. The CDR3 extends over 15 amino acids. The germline V gene has CDR1 SGHVS and CDR2 FQNEAQ.

V usage is TRBV7-2 and J usage is TRBJ2-5; the match to TRBD1 covers 11 bases. The assigned J gene may be wrong: the sequence end matches TRBJ2-7 better. This CDR3 has 16 amino acids. In germline, CDR1 is SGHTA, CDR2 FQGNSA. This chain's CDR3 is CASSTEGGQGASEQYF. As DNA, the CDR3 is TGTGCCAGCAGCACCGAGGGCGGACAGGGGGCATCCGAGCAGTACTTC.

V is TRBV11-1 and J is TRBJ2-1, with D perhaps given as TRBD1 or TRBD2 (6 bases each). The CDR3 is made up of 15 amino acids. Between the trimmed V and J ends, which lost 5 bases and 3 bases, there was a span of 14 bases. Looked up from germline, CDR1 is SGHAT and CDR2 is FQDESV (reference sequence). CDR3: CASSDLGGFYNEQFF. The CDR3 region has the DNA TGTGCCAGCAGCGATCTAGGGGGGTTCTACAATGAGCAGTTCTTC.

The V call is TRBV7-9, the J call TRBJ1-5; D may be TRBD1 (6 bases). The CDR3 runs 15 residues. Germline V gene lookup returns CDR1 SEHNR and CDR2 FQNEAQ (reference sequence). Between the trimmed V and J ends, which lost 5 bases and 5 bases, there was a span of 16 bases. The CDR3 sequence is CASSPGQRGDQPQHF. The CDR3 nucleotides are TGTGCCAGCAGCCCCGGACAGAGAGGGGATCAGCCCCAGCATTTT.

V is TRBV7-9 and J is TRBJ2-1, with D unresolved. Looked up from germline, CDR1 is SEHNR and CDR2 is FQNEAQ (reference sequence). This CDR3 spans 12 amino acids. Deletions cut 1 base from V and 12 bases from J, with 10 bases between. CDR3 bases: TGTGCCAGCAGCTTAGACGGCAGTCTGCAGTTCTTC. It yields the protein CASSLDGSLQFF.

The chain recombines TRBV12-3 or TRBV12-4 with TRBJ2-1; either TRBD1 or TRBD2 may fit D (5 bases each). This CDR3 comprises 12 residues. V lost 10 bases and J lost 9, with 16 bases in between. The CDR3 spells CATTEGRAEQFF. CDR3 DNA: TGTGCCACCACTGAGGGGCGGGCTGAGCAGTTCTTC.

The chain carries TRBV21-1 and TRBJ2-1; the table's D call TRBD2 went unverified against the DNA. TRBV21-1 is labeled a pseudogene. The CDR3 covers 14 residues. CDR3 nucleotide sequence: TGTGCCAGCAGCGCAACACTACCGGACAATGAGCAGTTCTTC. Translating it yields CASSATLPDNEQFF.

The rearrangement uses TRBV6-5 and TRBJ2-7; D gene unclear. The DNA end is more similar to TRBJ2-5, so the J call may be wrong. The CDR3 contains 14 residues. CDR1 and CDR2 (germline): MNHEY, SVGAGI. The CDR3 reads CASSQERVRETQYF. The CDR3 nucleotides read TGTGCCAGCAGCCAGGAAAGGGTTCGGGAGACCCAGTACTTC.

This clonotype was seen just once. The chain combines TRBV20-1 with TRBJ2-4; tentatively, D is TRBD1 or TRBD2 (5 bases each). Looked up from germline, CDR1 is DFQATT and CDR2 is SNEGSKA (reference sequence). V lost 5 bases and J lost 6, with 17 bases in between. The CDR3 runs to 14 residues. As DNA, the CDR3 is TGCAGTGCTGTTGGCTGGGGCGGGCGAAACATTCAGTACTTC. Its protein product is CSAVGWGGRNIQYF.

A word on this clonotype: A junction boundary mismatches the germline segment, possibly from a read error. The genes are TRBV7-8 and TRBJ2-3, with D tentatively TRBD1 or TRBD2 (5 bases each). CDR3 length: 16 amino acids. The V gene's germline CDR1 is SGHVS and CDR2 FQNEAQ. The CDR3 coding sequence is TGTGCCAGCAACTTAGTTTGGGGGATTAGCACAGATACGCAGTATTTT. It encodes CASNLVWGISTDTQYF.

CDR3 in amino acids: CASSQERQDYGYTF. CDR3 in DNA: TGCGCCAGCAGCCAAGAGAGACAAGACTATGGCTACACCTTC. The V call is TRBV4-1, the J call TRBJ1-2; D is unclear. V lost 0 bases and J 3 bases, leaving 8 bases between the germline ends. Germline V gives CDR1 MGHRA, CDR2 YSYEKL. CDR3 size: 14 residues.